A selection of T cell receptor beta chains follows, all from one sample in a study of cytomegalovirus exposure and HLA in healthy donors. This table comes from immunoSEQ multiplex PCR, and its TCRdb copy is limited to in-frame clones, with some not included. The sample holds tens of thousands of clones, under 80% seen once. Source material: PBMCs. These receptors originate from a man aged 60 to 75 in good health and CMV-seropositive. Both conserved end residues are part of each CDR3. The D gene is left open where the match is weak. Expanded clones get a size class; other rows say once, few or many, or leave the size out.

j_call | clone_size | d_call | v_call | cdr3_nt | cdr3_aa
TRBJ2-7 | - | - | TRBV7-9 | TGTTCCAGCAGTCGCGACAGCTACGAGCAGTACTTC | CSSSRDSYEQYF
TRBJ2-5 | - | - | TRBV7-9 | TGTGCCAGCAGCTTAGGTGGACTCGCGGGGACCCAGTACTTC | CASSLGGLAGTQYF
TRBJ2-7 | once | TRBD1 | TRBV6-1 | TGTGCCAGCAGTTCGCAGCAGGGGGCGGGGGAGCAGTACTTC | CASSSQQGAGEQYF
TRBJ1-1 | - | - | TRBV11-3 | TGTGCCAGCAGCGTCCAGGGCGGCACTGAAGCTTTCTTT | CASSVQGGTEAFF
TRBJ1-1 | - | - | TRBV28 | TGTGCCAGCAGTTTAGCGGGCGGGGGCACTGAAGCTTTCTTT | CASSLAGGGTEAFF
TRBJ2-7 | - | - | TRBV10-3 | TGTGCCATCAGTCCGGGAGAGTACGAGCAGTACTTC | CAISPGEYEQYF
TRBJ2-1 | - | - | TRBV28 | TGTGCCAGCAGTTTCGCCAGTTCCTATCTAGATGAGCAGTTCTTC | CASSFASSYLDEQFF
TRBJ2-1 | once | TRBD1 | TRBV5-4 | TGTGCCAGCAGCTTTTATCTGACAGGGGACTACAATGAGCAGTTCTTC | CASSFYLTGDYNEQFF
TRBJ2-5 | - | - | TRBV29-1 | TGCAGCGTTGAAGGGCGGCAAGAGACCCAGTACTTC | CSVEGRQETQYF
TRBJ2-5 | - | TRBD1 | TRBV6-5 | TGTGCCAGCTTCGACAGGGCAACAGAGACCCAGTACTTC | CASFDRATETQYF